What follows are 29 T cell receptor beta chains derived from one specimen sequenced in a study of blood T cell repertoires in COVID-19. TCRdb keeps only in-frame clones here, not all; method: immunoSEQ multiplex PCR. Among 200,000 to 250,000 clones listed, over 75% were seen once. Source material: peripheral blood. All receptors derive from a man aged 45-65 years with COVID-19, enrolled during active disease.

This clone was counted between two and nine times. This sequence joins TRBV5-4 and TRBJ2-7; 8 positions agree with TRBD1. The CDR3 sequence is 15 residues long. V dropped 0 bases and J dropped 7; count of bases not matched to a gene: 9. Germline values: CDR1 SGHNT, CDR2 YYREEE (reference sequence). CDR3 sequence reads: CASSLGTGGFGEQYF. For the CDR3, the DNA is TGTGCCAGCAGCTTGGGCACAGGGGGTTTCGGAGAGCAGTACTTC.

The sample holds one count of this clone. In nucleotides, the CDR3 is TGTGCCAGCAGTTTAGGGGCTAGCGGGGTATACAATGAGCAGTTCTTC. The encoded protein is CASSLGASGVYNEQFF. The chain has TRBV27 and TRBJ2-1, with 9 bases fitting TRBD2. Germline V lookup: CDR1 MNHEY, CDR2 SMNVEV (reference sequence). CDR3 length: 16 amino acids. V trimming: 2 bases; J trimming: 4 bases; junction bases outside the gene matches: 6.

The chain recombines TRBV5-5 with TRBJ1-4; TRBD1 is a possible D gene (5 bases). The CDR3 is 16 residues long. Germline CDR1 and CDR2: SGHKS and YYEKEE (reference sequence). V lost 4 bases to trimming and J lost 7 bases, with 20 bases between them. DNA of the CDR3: TGTGCCAGCAGCGGAACCTTCGGGGGGGACGGTGAAAAACTGTTTTTT. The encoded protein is CASSGTFGGDGEKLFF.

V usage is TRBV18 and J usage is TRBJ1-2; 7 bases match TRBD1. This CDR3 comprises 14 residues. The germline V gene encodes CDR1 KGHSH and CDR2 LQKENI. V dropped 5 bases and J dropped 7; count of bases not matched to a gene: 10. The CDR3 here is CASSFSDRAGGYTF. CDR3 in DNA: TGTGCCAGCTCATTTTCTGACAGGGCTGGTGGCTACACCTTC.

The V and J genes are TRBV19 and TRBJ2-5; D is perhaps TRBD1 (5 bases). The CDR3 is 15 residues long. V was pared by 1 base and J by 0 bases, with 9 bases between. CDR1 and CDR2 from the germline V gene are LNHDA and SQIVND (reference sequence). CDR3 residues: CASSIVGRDQETQYF. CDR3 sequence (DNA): TGTGCCAGTAGTATAGTGGGCAGGGACCAAGAGACCCAGTACTTC. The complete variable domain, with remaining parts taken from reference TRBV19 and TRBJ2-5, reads DGGITQSPKYLFRKEGQNVTLSCEQNLNHDAMYWYRQDPGQGLRLIYYSQIVNDFQKGDIAEGYSVSREKKESFPLTVTSAQKNPTAFYLCASSIVGRDQETQYFGPGTRLLVL.

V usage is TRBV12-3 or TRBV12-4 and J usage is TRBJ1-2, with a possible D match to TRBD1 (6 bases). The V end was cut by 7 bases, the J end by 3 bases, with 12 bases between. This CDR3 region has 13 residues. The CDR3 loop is CASTTGTHYGYTF. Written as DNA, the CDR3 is TGTGCCAGCACAACGGGGACACACTATGGCTACACCTTC.

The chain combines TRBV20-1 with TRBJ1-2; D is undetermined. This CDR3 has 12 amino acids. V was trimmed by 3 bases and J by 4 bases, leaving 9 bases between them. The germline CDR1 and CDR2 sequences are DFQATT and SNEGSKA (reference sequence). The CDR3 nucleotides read TGCAGTGCTAGTATCGGTTTCTATGGCTACACCTTC. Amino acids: CSASIGFYGYTF.

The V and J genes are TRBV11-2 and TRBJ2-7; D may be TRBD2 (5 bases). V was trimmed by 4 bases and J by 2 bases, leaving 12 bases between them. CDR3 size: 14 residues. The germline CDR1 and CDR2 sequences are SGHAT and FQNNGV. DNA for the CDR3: TGTGCCAGCAGCTCGGGGTTCCCCCCCTACGAGCAGTACTTC. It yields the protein CASSSGFPPYEQYF.

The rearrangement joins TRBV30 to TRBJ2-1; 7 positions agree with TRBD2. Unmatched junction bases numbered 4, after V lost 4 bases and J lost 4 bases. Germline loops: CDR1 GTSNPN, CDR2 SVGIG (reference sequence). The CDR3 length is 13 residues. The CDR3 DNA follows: TGTGCCTGGACACTAGCGAAATACAATGAGCAGTTCTTC. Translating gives CAWTLAKYNEQFF.

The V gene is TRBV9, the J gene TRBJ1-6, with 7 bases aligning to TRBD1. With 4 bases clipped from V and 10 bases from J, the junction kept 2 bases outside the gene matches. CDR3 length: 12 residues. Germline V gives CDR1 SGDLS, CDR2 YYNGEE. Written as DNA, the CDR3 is TGTGCCAGCAGCAGGGGGCGATCACCCCTCCACTTT. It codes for CASSRGRSPLHF.

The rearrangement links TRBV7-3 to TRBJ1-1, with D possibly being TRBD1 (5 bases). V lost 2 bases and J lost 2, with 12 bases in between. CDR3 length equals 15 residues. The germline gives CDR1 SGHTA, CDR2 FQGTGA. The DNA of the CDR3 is TGTGCCAGCAGCTTATATCCCCAGGGAAACACTGAAGCTTTCTTT. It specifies CASSLYPQGNTEAFF.

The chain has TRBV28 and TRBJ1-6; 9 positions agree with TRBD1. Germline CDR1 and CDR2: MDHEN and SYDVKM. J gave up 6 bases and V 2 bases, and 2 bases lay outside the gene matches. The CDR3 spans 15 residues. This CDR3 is CASSLTGQGNSPLHF. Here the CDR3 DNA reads TGTGCCAGCAGTTTAACGGGACAGGGTAATTCACCCCTCCACTTT.

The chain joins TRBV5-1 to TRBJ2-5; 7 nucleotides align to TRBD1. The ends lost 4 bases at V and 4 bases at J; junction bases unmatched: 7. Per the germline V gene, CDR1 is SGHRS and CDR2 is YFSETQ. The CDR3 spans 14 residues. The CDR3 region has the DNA TGCGCCAGCAGCGATCACAGGGGCTTAGAGACCCAGTACTTC. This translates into CASSDHRGLETQYF.

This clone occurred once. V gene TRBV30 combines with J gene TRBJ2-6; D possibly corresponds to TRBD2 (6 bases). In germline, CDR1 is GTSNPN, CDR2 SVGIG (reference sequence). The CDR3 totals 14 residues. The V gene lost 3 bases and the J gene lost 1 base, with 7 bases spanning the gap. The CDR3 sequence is CAWSRGSGANVLTF. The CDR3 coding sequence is TGTGCCTGGAGCCGGGGGTCTGGGGCCAACGTCCTGACTTTC.

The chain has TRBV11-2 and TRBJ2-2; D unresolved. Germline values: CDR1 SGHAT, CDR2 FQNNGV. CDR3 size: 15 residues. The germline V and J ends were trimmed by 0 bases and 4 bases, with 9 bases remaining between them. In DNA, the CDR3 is TGTGCCAGCAGCTTAGATGTGGGCACCACCGGGGAGCTGTTTTTT. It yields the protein CASSLDVGTTGELFF.

CDR3 bases: TGTGCCAGCAGAGCCGGGACACCGAACACTGAAGCTTTCTTT. Translating gives CASRAGTPNTEAFF. The rearrangement uses TRBV6-5 and TRBJ1-1; the D gene is possibly TRBD1 (6 bases). Germline CDR1 MNHEY, CDR2 SVGAGI. The CDR3 is 14 residues long. Trimming took 6 bases from V and 1 from J, leaving 12 bases between them.

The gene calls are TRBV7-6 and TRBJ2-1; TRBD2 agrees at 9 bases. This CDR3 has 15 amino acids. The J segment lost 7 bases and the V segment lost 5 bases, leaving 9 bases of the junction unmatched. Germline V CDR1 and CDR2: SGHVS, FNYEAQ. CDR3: CASSPELAGINEQFF. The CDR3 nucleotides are TGTGCCAGCAGCCCTGAGCTAGCGGGGATTAATGAGCAGTTCTTC. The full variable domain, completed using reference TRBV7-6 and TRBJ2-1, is GAGVSQSPRYKVTKRGQDVALRCDPISGHVSLYWYRQALGQGPEFLTYFNYEAQQDKSGLPNDRFSAERPEGSISTLTIQRTEQRDSAMYRCASSPELAGINEQFFGPGTRLTVL.

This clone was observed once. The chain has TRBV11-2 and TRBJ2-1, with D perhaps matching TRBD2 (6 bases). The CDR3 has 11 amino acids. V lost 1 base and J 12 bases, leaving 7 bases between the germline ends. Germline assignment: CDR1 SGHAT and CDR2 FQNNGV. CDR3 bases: TGTGCCAGCAGCTTAGGAGCGGGGCAGTTCTTC. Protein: CASSLGAGQFF. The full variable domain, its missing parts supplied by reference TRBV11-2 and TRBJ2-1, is EAGVAQSPRYKIIEKRQSVAFWCNPISGHATLYWYQQILGQGPKLLIQFQNNGVVDDSQLPKDRFSAERLKGVDSTLKIQPAKLEDSAVYLCASSLGAGQFFGPGTRLTVL.

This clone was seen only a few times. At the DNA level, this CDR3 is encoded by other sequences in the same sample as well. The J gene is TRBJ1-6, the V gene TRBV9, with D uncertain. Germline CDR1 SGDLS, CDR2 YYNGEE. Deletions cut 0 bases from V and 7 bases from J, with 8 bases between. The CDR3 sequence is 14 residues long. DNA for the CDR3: TGTGCCAGCAGCGTAGGCACAGCCAATTCACCCCTCCACTTT. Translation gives CASSVGTANSPLHF.

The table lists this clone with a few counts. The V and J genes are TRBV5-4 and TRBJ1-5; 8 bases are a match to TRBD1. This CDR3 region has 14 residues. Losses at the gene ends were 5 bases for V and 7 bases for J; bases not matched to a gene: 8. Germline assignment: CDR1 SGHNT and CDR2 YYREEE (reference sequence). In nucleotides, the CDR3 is TGTGCCAGCAGTCAACAGGGGGGAGGGCAGCCCCAGCATTTT. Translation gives CASSQQGGGQPQHF.

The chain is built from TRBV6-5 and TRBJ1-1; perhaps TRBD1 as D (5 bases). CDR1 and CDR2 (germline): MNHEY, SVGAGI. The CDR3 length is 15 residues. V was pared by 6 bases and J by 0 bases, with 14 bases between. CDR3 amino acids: CASRLRAGLNTEAFF. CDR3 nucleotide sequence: TGTGCCAGCAGGCTTCGCGCAGGGTTGAACACTGAAGCTTTCTTT.

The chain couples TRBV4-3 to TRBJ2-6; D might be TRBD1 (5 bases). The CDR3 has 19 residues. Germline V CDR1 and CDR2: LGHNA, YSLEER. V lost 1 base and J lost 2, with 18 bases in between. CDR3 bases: TGCGCCAGCAGCCAAGCTTTGGGGCCTTCGAAGGCTGGGGCCAACGTCCTGACTTTC. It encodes CASSQALGPSKAGANVLTF.

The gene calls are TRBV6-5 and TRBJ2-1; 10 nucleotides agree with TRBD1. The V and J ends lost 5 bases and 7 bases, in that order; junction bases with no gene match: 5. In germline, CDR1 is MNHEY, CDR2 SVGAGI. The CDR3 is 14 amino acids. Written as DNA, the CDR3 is TGTGCCAGCAGTAGGACAGGGGGTCAGAATGAGCAGTTCTTC. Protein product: CASSRTGGQNEQFF.

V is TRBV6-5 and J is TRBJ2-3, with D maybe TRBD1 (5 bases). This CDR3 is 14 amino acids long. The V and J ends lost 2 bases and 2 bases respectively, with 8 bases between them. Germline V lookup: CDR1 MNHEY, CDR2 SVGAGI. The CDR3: CASSYRGYTDTQYF. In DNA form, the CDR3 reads TGTGCCAGCAGTTACAGGGGCTACACAGATACGCAGTATTTT.

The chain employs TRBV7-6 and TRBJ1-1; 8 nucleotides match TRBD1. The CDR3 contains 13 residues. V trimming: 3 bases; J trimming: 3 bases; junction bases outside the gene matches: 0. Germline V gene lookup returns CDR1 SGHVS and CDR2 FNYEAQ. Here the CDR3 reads CASSLTGDTEAFF. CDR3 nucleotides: TGTGCCAGCAGCTTGACAGGGGACACTGAAGCTTTCTTT. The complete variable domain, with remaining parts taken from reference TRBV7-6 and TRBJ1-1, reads GAGVSQSPRYKVTKRGQDVALRCDPISGHVSLYWYRQALGQGPEFLTYFNYEAQQDKSGLPNDRFSAERPEGSISTLTIQRTEQRDSAMYRCASSLTGDTEAFFGQGTRLTVV.

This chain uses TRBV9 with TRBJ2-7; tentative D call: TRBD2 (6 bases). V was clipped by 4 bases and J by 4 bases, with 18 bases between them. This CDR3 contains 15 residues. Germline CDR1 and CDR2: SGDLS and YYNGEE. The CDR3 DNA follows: TGTGCCAGCAGCCCAACCGGGAGCACGGGGTACGAGCAGTACTTC. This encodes CASSPTGSTGYEQYF.

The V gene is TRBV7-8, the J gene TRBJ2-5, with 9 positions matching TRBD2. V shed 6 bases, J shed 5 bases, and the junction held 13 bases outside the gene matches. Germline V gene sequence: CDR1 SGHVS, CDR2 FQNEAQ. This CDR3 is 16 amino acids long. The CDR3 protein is CASSSPLEAGGETQYF. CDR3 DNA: TGTGCCAGCAGTTCCCCTTTGGAAGCGGGAGGTGAGACCCAGTACTTC.

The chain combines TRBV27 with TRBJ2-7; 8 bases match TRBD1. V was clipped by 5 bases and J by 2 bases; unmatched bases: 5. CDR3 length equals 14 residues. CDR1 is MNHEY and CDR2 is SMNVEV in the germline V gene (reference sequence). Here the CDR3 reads CASSGGQAPYEQYF. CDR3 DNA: TGTGCCAGCAGTGGGGGACAGGCCCCCTACGAGCAGTACTTC.

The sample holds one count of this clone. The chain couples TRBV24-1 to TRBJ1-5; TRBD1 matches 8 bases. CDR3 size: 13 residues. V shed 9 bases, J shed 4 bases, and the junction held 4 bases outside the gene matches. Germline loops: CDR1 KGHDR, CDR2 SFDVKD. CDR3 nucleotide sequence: TGTGCCACCGGACAGGGTGGAAATCAGCCCCAGCATTTT. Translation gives CATGQGGNQPQHF.